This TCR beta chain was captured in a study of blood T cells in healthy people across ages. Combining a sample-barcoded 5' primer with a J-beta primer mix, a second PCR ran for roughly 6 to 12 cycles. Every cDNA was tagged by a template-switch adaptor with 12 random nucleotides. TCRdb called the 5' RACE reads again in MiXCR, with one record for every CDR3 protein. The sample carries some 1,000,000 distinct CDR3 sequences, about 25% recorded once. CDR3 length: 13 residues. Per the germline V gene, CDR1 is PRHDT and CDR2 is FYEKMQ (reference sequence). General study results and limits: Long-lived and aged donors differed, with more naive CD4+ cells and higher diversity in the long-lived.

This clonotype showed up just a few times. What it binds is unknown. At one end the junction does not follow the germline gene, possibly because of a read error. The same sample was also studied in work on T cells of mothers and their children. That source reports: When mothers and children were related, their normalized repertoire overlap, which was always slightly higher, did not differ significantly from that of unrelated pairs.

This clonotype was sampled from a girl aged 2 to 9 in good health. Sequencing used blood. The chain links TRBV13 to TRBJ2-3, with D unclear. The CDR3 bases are TGTGCCAGCACCCTGGGCCCCACAGACACGCAGTATTTT. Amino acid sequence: CASTLGPTDTQYF. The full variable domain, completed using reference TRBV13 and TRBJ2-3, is AAGVIQSPRHLIKEKRETATLKCYPIPRHDTVYWYQQGPGQDPQFLISFYEKMQSDKGSIPDRFSAQQFSDYHSELNMSSLELGDSALYFCASTLGPTDTQYFGPGTRLTVL.